These 22 T cell receptor beta chains came from one sample sequenced in a study of blood T cells in healthy people across ages. A second roughly 6 to 11 cycle PCR used barcoded and J-beta primers. TCRdb analysed the 5' RACE reads with MiXCR anew, one entry per CDR3 protein. This sample yields roughly 860,000 distinct CDR3 sequences, of which approximately 65% are seen a single time; around a quarter belongs to the top ten. Sequenced material: blood. The receptors stem from a man aged 25-45 years in good health.

In this sample, this clonotype turned up a few times. The V call is TRBV28, the J call TRBJ2-7; 9 nucleotides match TRBD1. J was trimmed by 4 bases and V by 4 bases; bases with no gene match: 8. Germline loops: CDR1 MDHEN, CDR2 SYDVKM. This CDR3 is 15 amino acids long. This CDR3 is CASSSSGTGRYEQYF. CDR3 DNA: TGTGCCAGCAGTTCCTCCGGGACAGGGCGGTACGAGCAGTACTTC.

The V gene is TRBV5-6, the J gene TRBJ2-1; 7 bases line up with TRBD1. V lost 4 bases, J lost 10 bases, and 11 bases stayed unmatched. Germline V gives CDR1 SGHDT, CDR2 YYEEEE. This CDR3 is 14 amino acids long. The CDR3 DNA is TGTGCCAGCAGCGGACGGACAGGTTCCTACGAGCAGTTCTTC. Encoded protein: CASSGRTGSYEQFF.

This sequence joins TRBV7-8 and TRBJ2-1; D unclear. The V gene lost 2 bases and the J gene lost 3 bases, with 11 bases spanning the gap. CDR1 is SGHVS, CDR2 FQNEAQ, per germline. There are 15 residues in the CDR3. The CDR3, as DNA: TGTGCCAGCAGCTTAAGTGGCGACTTCTACAATGAGCAGTTCTTC. It specifies CASSLSGDFYNEQFF.

This clonotype was detected only a few times. The chain has TRBV12-3 or TRBV12-4 and TRBJ2-4; tentatively, D is TRBD2 (5 bases). Trimming took off 7 bases at V and 2 bases at J, with 15 bases between the two ends. The CDR3 is 15 residues long. Here the CDR3 DNA reads TGTGCCAGCACCCAGCTAGCAGAGACCAAAAACATTCAGTACTTC. Its translation is CASTQLAETKNIQYF.

The chain has TRBV20-1 and TRBJ2-1; TRBD2 aligns across 11 bases. After removal of 0 bases from V and 8 bases from J, the junction contained 15 bases not matched to a gene. Germline assignment: CDR1 DFQATT and CDR2 SNEGSKA (reference sequence). The CDR3 is 18 amino acids. As DNA, the CDR3 is TGCAGTGCTAGAGATTTCCGGACTAGCGGGCGGTATATGGATGAGCAGTTCTTC. The encoded protein is CSARDFRTSGRYMDEQFF.

V and J are TRBV7-9 and TRBJ2-3, with D unresolved. The V end lost 4 bases, the J end lost 11 bases, and 13 bases lay between the germline ends. From germline, CDR1 is SEHNR and CDR2 FQNEAQ (reference sequence). The CDR3 length is 12 residues. The CDR3 region is CASSSYLMGQYF. CDR3 DNA: TGTGCCAGCAGCTCTTACCTTATGGGGCAGTATTTT.

The chain combines TRBV27 with TRBJ1-2; unclear D gene. Per the germline V gene, CDR1 is MNHEY and CDR2 is SMNVEV (reference sequence). The CDR3 contains 13 residues. Trimming took off 5 bases at V and 4 bases at J, with 11 bases between the two ends. The CDR3 spells CASSDQPSYGYTF. The CDR3 coding sequence is TGTGCCAGCAGTGATCAGCCATCCTATGGCTACACCTTC.

This clonotype was picked up a small number of times. The chain combines TRBV7-3 with TRBJ2-2, with TRBD1 identical over 10 bases. The trim removed 5 bases at V and 7 bases at J, leaving 4 bases unmatched. The germline V gene has CDR1 SGHTA and CDR2 FQGTGA. The length of the CDR3 is 14 residues. Here the CDR3 DNA reads TGTGCCAGCAGCCAGGGACAGGGGATCGGGGAGCTGTTTTTT. As protein: CASSQGQGIGELFF.

This rearrangement joins TRBV7-9 to TRBJ2-5; 12 bases align to TRBD1. V was pared by 6 bases and J by 5 bases, with 10 bases of the junction left unmatched. The V gene's germline CDR1 is SEHNR and CDR2 FQNEAQ (reference sequence). The CDR3 is 16 amino acids. The CDR3 region is CASSRTGTGGGETQYF. The CDR3 DNA follows: TGTGCCAGCAGTCGGACCGGGACAGGGGGCGGGGAGACCCAGTACTTC.

V and J are TRBV7-2 and TRBJ1-2, with a possible D match to TRBD1 (6 bases). This CDR3 is built from 16 residues. The V gene's germline CDR1 is SGHTA and CDR2 FQGNSA. The V end was cut by 5 bases, the J end by 4 bases, with 20 bases between. CDR3 residues: CASSPNRAPYGYGYTF. CDR3 sequence (DNA): TGTGCCAGCAGCCCAAACAGGGCGCCGTACGGCTATGGCTACACCTTC. Together with reference TRBV7-2 and TRBJ1-2, the CDR3 gives the full variable domain: GAGVSQSPSNKVTEKGKDVELRCDPISGHTALYWYRQSLGQGLEFLIYFQGNSAPDKSGLPSDRFSAERTGGSVSTLTIQRTQQEDSAVYLCASSPNRAPYGYGYTFGSGTRLTVV.

This chain joins TRBV7-2 and TRBJ2-3, with a possible D match to TRBD1 (6 bases). The CDR3 extends over 14 amino acids. CDR1 is SGHTA, CDR2 FQGNSA, per germline. The V and J ends lost 7 bases and 4 bases respectively, with 15 bases between them. The CDR3: CASTLDSGADTQYF. The CDR3 region has the DNA TGTGCCAGCACCCTGGACAGTGGAGCAGATACGCAGTATTTT.

The chain links TRBV9 to TRBJ2-3; TRBD2 agrees at 9 bases. CDR3 length equals 16 residues. Trimming took 0 bases from V and 6 from J; bases not matched to a gene: 8. Germline CDR1 SGDLS, CDR2 YYNGEE. The CDR3 nucleotides are TGTGCCAGCAGCGTAGAATTTCGCGGGGGGGTTGATACGCAGTATTTT. This codes for CASSVEFRGGVDTQYF.

This clonotype was detected a few times. The chain combines TRBV15 with TRBJ2-5; D possibly uses TRBD1 or TRBD2 (5 bases each). The V gene lost 0 bases and the J gene lost 2 bases, with 10 bases spanning the gap. Germline lookup yields CDR1 LNHNV and CDR2 YYDKDF (reference sequence). This CDR3 comprises 15 residues. The CDR3: CATSRDLGEQETQYF. The CDR3 coding sequence is TGTGCCACCAGCAGAGATTTGGGGGAACAAGAGACCCAGTACTTC.

This chain links TRBV20-1 with TRBJ2-1; no clear D. Trimming removed 3 bases at V and 8 bases at J, with 14 bases between. CDR1 is DFQATT, CDR2 SNEGSKA, per germline (reference sequence). The CDR3 is 13 amino acids. CDR3 amino acids: CSASHSRRDEQFF. CDR3 sequence (DNA): TGCAGTGCTAGCCACAGCCGCCGGGATGAGCAGTTCTTC.

The chain employs TRBV27 and TRBJ2-5; 10 nucleotides agree with TRBD2. The germline V gene has CDR1 MNHEY and CDR2 SMNVEV (reference sequence). CDR3 size: 15 residues. J was trimmed by 5 bases and V by 3 bases; bases with no gene match: 6. The DNA of the CDR3 is TGTGCCAGCAGTTTTTCTAGCGGGGGAGGGGAGACCCAGTACTTC. As protein: CASSFSSGGGETQYF.

This chain uses TRBV20-1 with TRBJ2-1; TRBD2 matches at 10 bases. V dropped 6 bases and J dropped 8; count of bases not matched to a gene: 13. CDR3 size: 15 residues. Germline loops: CDR1 DFQATT, CDR2 SNEGSKA (reference sequence). The CDR3 nucleotides are TGCAGTGCCGACGTACTAGCGGGGTTTGGGGATGAGCAGTTCTTC. Translating gives CSADVLAGFGDEQFF.

This clonotype was counted a few times. The rearrangement joins TRBV10-3 to TRBJ2-1; TRBD2 agrees at 12 bases. The CDR3 consists of 18 residues. The V gene's germline CDR1 is ENHRY and CDR2 SYGVKD. V shed 4 bases and J 0 bases; nucleotides not matched to a gene: 7. The CDR3 reads CAISGTSGDFGSYNEQFF. For the CDR3, the DNA is TGTGCCATCAGTGGGACTAGCGGGGACTTTGGCTCCTACAATGAGCAGTTCTTC.

This clonotype appeared a single time. The chain carries TRBV5-1 and TRBJ1-4; D call uncertain. The CDR3 spans 14 residues. Deletions cut 0 bases from V and 8 bases from J, with 11 bases between. In germline, CDR1 is SGHRS, CDR2 YFSETQ. The CDR3 bases are TGCGCCAGCAGCTTGGATGGCGGAGGGGAAAAACTGTTTTTT. Its translation: CASSLDGGGEKLFF.

The gene calls are TRBV27 and TRBJ1-5; 7 bases line up with TRBD1. Germline V lookup: CDR1 MNHEY, CDR2 SMNVEV (reference sequence). CDR3 length: 13 amino acids. V gave up 6 bases and J gave up 4 bases; unmatched junction bases: 3. In nucleotides, the CDR3 is TGTGCCAGCAGAGCAGGGGGAAATCAGCCCCAGCATTTT. Translating gives CASRAGGNQPQHF.

The chain joins TRBV7-6 to TRBJ2-1; D is uncertain. Trimming removed 1 base at V and 10 bases at J, with 14 bases between. Germline-derived CDR1 and CDR2 are SGHVS and FNYEAQ. The CDR3 runs 14 residues. This chain's CDR3 is CASSLGQVSGEQFF. CDR3 nucleotides: TGTGCCAGCAGCTTAGGGCAGGTATCCGGCGAGCAGTTCTTC.

The CDR3 sequence: CASSAPPGGPLHEQFF. In DNA, the CDR3 is TGTGCCAGCAGCGCGCCTCCAGGGGGGCCGTTACATGAGCAGTTCTTC. The V gene is TRBV9, the J gene TRBJ2-1, with D perhaps TRBD1 (7 bases). This CDR3 region has 16 residues. V was trimmed by 3 bases and J by 8 bases, leaving 21 bases between them. CDR1 and CDR2 (germline): SGDLS, YYNGEE.

The chain uses TRBV9 and TRBJ1-1; D is uncertain. V was trimmed by 0 bases and J by 4 bases, leaving 7 bases between them. Germline V gene data show CDR1 as SGDLS and CDR2 as YYNGEE. There are 13 residues in the CDR3. CDR3 loop: CASSVGATTEAFF. Here the CDR3 DNA reads TGTGCCAGCAGCGTAGGGGCGACCACTGAAGCTTTCTTT.